This T cell receptor beta chain was recovered during a study of Ad26.COV2.S vaccination and SARS-CoV-2 variants. Notes on the study in general: Reported post-vaccination CD8+ and CD4+ T cell responses to spike showed substantial breadth. People who got the vaccine had more spike-specific TCR breadth than people who got placebo.

The treatment denotes: about 20 received Ad26.COV2.S at low or high dose, single or two shots; 5 received placebo; per-sample allocation not given. After the first vaccine or placebo injection, samples were drawn on day 63. This person who donated was an adult of 18-55 years in Boston. V shed 2 bases, J shed 7 bases, and the junction held 5 bases outside the gene matches. CDR3 length: 14 amino acids. Germline CDR1 SGDLS, CDR2 YYNGEE. Note on this clone: Its specificity is not known.

Profiling relied on immunoSEQ multiplex PCR, and the TCRdb table lists in-frame clones only, not all of them. This sample has around 420,000 clones, with around 87% found just once. The source material was peripheral blood, sampled in a trial of Ad26.COV2.S vaccine versus placebo. V is TRBV9 and J is TRBJ2-2, with 7 positions matching TRBD1. This receptor was taken from a person between 18 and 60 years old who received the Ad26.COV2.S COVID-19 vaccine or a placebo. CDR3: CASSVSRGYGELFF. For the CDR3, the DNA is TGTGCCAGCAGCGTTTCCAGGGGGTACGGGGAGCTGTTTTTT.